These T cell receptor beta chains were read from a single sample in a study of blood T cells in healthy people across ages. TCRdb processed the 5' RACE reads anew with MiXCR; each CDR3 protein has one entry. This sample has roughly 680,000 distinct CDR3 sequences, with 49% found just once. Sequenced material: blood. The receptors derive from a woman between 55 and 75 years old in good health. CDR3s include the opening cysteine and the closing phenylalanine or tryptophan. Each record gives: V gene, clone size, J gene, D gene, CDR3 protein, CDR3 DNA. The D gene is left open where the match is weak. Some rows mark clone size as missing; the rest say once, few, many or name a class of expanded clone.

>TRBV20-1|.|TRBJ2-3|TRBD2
CSARGTSGSPDTQYF
TGCAGTGCTCGCGGGACTAGCGGGAGCCCAGATACGCAGTATTTT
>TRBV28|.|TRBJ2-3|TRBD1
CVSSLRTGRDTQYF
TGTGTCAGCAGTTTGCGGACAGGGAGGGATACGCAGTATTTT
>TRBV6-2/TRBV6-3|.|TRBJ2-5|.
CASSYVKQETQYF
TGTGCCAGCAGTTACGTGAAGCAAGAGACCCAGTACTTC
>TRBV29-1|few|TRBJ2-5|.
CSYGHQAQGGTQYF
TGCAGCTATGGCCATCAGGCCCAAGGGGGGACCCAGTACTTC
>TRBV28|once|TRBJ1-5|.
CASSRTVAGQPQHF
TGTGCCAGCAGCAGGACAGTAGCGGGGCAGCCCCAGCATTTT
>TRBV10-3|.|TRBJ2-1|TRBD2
CASRSTSESNEQFF
TGTGCCTCACGGTCGACTAGCGAAAGCAATGAGCAGTTCTTC
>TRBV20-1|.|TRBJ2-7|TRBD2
CSARAGARSYEQYF
TGCAGTGCTAGGGCGGGAGCACGGTCCTACGAGCAGTACTTC
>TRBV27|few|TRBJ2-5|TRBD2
CASSRTSYQETQYF
TGTGCCAGCAGTCGGACTAGCTACCAAGAGACCCAGTACTTC
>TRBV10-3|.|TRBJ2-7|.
CAISTANSYNEQYF
TGTGCCATCAGCACAGCTAACTCCTACAATGAGCAGTACTTC
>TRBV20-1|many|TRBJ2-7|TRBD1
CSARDPRRGSEQYF
TGCAGTGCTAGAGATCCACGCAGGGGGAGCGAGCAGTACTTC
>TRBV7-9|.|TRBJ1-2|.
CASSLNGRWNTF
TGTGCCAGCAGCTTAAATGGCAGGTGGAACACCTTC
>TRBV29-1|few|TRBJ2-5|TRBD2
CSVPPAGVSKTQYF
TGCAGCGTACCACCAGCGGGAGTTTCTAAGACCCAGTACTTC
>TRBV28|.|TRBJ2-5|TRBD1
CASSATGGEETQYF
TGTGCCAGCAGTGCCACAGGGGGCGAAGAGACCCAGTACTTC
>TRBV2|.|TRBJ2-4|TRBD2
CASREELAGGGDIQYF
TGTGCCAGCAGGGAAGAACTAGCGGGAGGGGGGGACATTCAGTACTTC
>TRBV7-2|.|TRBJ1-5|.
CASSLVFGSNQPQHF
TGTGCCAGCAGCTTAGTATTTGGAAGCAATCAGCCCCAGCATTTT
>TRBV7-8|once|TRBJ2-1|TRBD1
CASSLIRGQGGMNEQFF
TGTGCCAGCAGCTTAATCCGGGGACAGGGGGGTATGAATGAGCAGTTCTTC
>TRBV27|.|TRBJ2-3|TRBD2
CASTWVRLAGTDTQYF
TGTGCCAGCACTTGGGTAAGGCTAGCGGGGACAGATACGCAGTATTTT
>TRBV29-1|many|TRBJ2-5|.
CSVVGQGTQETQYF
TGCAGCGTTGTAGGGCAGGGGACACAAGAGACCCAGTACTTC
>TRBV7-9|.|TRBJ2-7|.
CASSGRAATSYNEQYF
TGTGCCAGCAGCGGGAGAGCGGCGACCTCCTACAATGAGCAGTACTTC
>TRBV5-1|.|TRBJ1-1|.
CASSLQGAYTEAFF
TGCGCCAGCAGCTTGCAGGGTGCATACACTGAAGCTTTCTTT
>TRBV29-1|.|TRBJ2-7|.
CSVSLPRSSYEQYF
TGCAGCGTTTCACTCCCTAGGAGCTCCTACGAGCAGTACTTC
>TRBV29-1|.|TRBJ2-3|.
CSVEYTKAEFSTDTQYF
TGCAGCGTTGAGTACACCAAAGCAGAATTTAGCACAGATACGCAGTATTTT
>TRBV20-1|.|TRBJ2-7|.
CSVSWGDTNEQYF
TGCAGTGTAAGCTGGGGAGATACCAATGAGCAGTACTTC
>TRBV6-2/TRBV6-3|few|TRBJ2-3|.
CASTFGDTQYF
TGTGCCAGCACCTTCGGGGATACGCAGTATTTT
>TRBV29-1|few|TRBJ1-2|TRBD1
CSGRDSGSAYGYTF
TGCAGCGGTAGGGACAGTGGATCCGCCTATGGCTACACCTTC
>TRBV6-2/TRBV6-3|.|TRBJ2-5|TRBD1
CASSKSTGGIETQYF
TGTGCCAGCAGCAAAAGTACAGGGGGCATAGAGACCCAGTACTTC
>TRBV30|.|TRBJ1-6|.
CAWSVTRDHAPLHF
TGTGCCTGGAGTGTAACCAGGGACCACGCGCCCCTCCACTTT
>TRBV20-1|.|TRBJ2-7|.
CSASWSTEQYF
TGCAGTGCTAGTTGGAGCACGGAGCAGTACTTC
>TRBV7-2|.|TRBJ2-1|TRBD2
CASSFSGSSNEQFF
TGTGCCAGCAGCTTTAGCGGGAGCTCGAATGAGCAGTTCTTC
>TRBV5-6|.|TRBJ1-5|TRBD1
CASSLGTGSSSNQPQHF
TGTGCCAGCAGCTTGGGGACAGGGTCTTCTAGCAATCAGCCCCAGCATTTT
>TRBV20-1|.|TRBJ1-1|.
CSARVGGVGTEAFF
TGCAGTGCTAGAGTGGGGGGGGTAGGTACTGAAGCTTTCTTT
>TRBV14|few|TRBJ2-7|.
CASSPKSSYEQYF
TGTGCCAGCAGCCCGAAGAGCTCCTACGAGCAGTACTTC
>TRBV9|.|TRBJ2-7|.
CASSSTALLSSYEQYF
TGTGCCAGCAGCTCTACAGCACTCTTGAGCTCCTACGAGCAGTACTTC